This T cell receptor (beta chain) was sequenced for a study of regulatory dendritic cells for organ transplantation. For the study at large: LPS was added to dendritic cell cultures on day 6.

In regard to this clone: Its antigen is not known.

TCRdb's table, derived via immunoSEQ multiplex PCR, lists solely in-frame clones and lacks some. Seen here are about 21,000 clones, approximately 83% observed once, and the top ten hold 0.55% to 0.85%. Sorted subsets were CFSE-labeled and cultured approximately 5 days with allogeneic dendritic cells. The source is a human donor in good health. The sample consisted of naive CD4+ T cells from blood cultured with regulatory dendritic cells. Subset here: CD45RA+ naive T cells.

CDR3 residues: CASSFSYEQYF. The CDR3 DNA follows: TGTGCCAGCAGCTTCTCGTACGAGCAGTACTTC. The chain is built from TRBV5-6 and TRBJ2-7; D remains ambiguous. This CDR3 contains 11 residues. Germline lookup yields CDR1 SGHDT and CDR2 YYEEEE. Trimming stripped 2 bases from V and 4 bases from J, with 4 bases between. The entire variable domain, with the rest obtained from reference TRBV5-6 and TRBJ2-7, is as follows: DAGVTQSPTHLIKTRGQQVTLRCSPKSGHDTVSWYQQALGQGPQFIFQYYEEEERQRGNFPDRFSGHQFPNYSSELNVNALLLGDSALYLCASSFSYEQYFGPGTRLTVT.